This T cell receptor beta chain was profiled in a study of blood T cell repertoires in COVID-19. Some clones are missing from TCRdb's copy, which holds only in-frame ones; the method was immunoSEQ multiplex PCR. The sample contains roughly 200,000 clones, 80% to 90% of which appear only once. V lost 6 bases, J lost 0 bases, and 2 bases stayed unmatched. This CDR3 comprises 14 residues. Looked up from germline, CDR1 is SGHTA and CDR2 is FQGTGA. This clone was detected only a few times. The V gene is TRBV7-3, the J gene TRBJ1-5; TRBD1 aligns across 7 bases. The TCR comes from a man aged 60-69 years who had recovered from COVID-19. The sample comprised peripheral blood. The CDR3 here is CASRGDSSNQPQHF. CDR3 DNA sequence: TGTGCCAGCAGGGGGGACAGTAGCAATCAGCCCCAGCATTTT. Filled out from reference TRBV7-3 and TRBJ1-5, the complete variable domain reads GAGVSQTPSNKVTEKGKYVELRCDPISGHTALYWYRQSLGQGPEFLIYFQGTGAADDSGLPNDRFFAVRPEGSVSTLKIQRTERGDSAVYLCASRGDSSNQPQHFGDGTRLSIL.